Each of the 29 T cell receptor beta chains below was sequenced from the same sample in a study of cytomegalovirus exposure and HLA in healthy donors (dated by TCRdb to the late 2010s). Libraries were built with the immunoSEQ multiplex PCR assay. The multiplex PCR relied on a mix of 60 forward primers for TCR Vbeta segments and 13 reverse primers for TCR Jbeta segments. TCRdb took this table from immuneACCESS and kept in-frame rearrangements with V and J called. Such tables lack part of the clones; where checked against another copy, unresolved V genes explain under half of the gap, and the rest is unexplained. The sample table holds under 100,000 clones, of which about 70% were seen once. Roughly 7.7% of the sample lies in the top ten. Sequenced: PBMCs. The receptors come from a human donor in good health.

The V call is TRBV10-1, the J call TRBJ2-1, with 11 bases aligning to TRBD2. The length of the CDR3 is 15 residues. J gave up 4 bases and V 5 bases, and 4 bases lay outside the gene matches. Germline lookup yields CDR1 WNHNN and CDR2 SYGVQD (reference sequence). The CDR3 protein is CASSLAGGPYNEQFF. In nucleotides, the CDR3 is TGCGCCAGCAGTTTAGCGGGAGGGCCTTACAATGAGCAGTTCTTC.

The rearrangement joins TRBV6-5 to TRBJ2-7; D might be TRBD1 (6 bases). From germline, CDR1 is MNHEY and CDR2 SVGAGI. Trimming removed 7 bases at V and 0 bases at J, with 16 bases between. The CDR3 has 15 residues. The CDR3 loop reads CASNRGGGGSYEQYF. CDR3 sequence (DNA): TGTGCCAGCAACCGAGGGGGTGGGGGCTCCTACGAGCAGTACTTC.

The rearrangement uses TRBV19 and TRBJ2-5, with 10 nucleotides matching TRBD1. Germline CDR1 is LNHDA and CDR2 is SQIVND (reference sequence). The CDR3 runs to 14 residues. Unmatched junction bases numbered 5, after V lost 7 bases and J lost 3 bases. CDR3 sequence: CASTPGQGKETQYF. The CDR3 DNA is TGTGCCAGTACCCCGGGACAGGGGAAAGAGACCCAGTACTTC.

The chain is built from TRBV7-2 and TRBJ2-7; D is perhaps TRBD2 (7 bases). The CDR3 is 12 amino acids. Trimming stripped 5 bases from V and 9 bases from J, with 14 bases between. Germline V lookup: CDR1 SGHTA, CDR2 FQGNSA. The CDR3 DNA reads as TGTGCCAGCAGCCCGGGGGGCTCGGCGCAGTACTTC. It translates to CASSPGGSAQYF.

The V call is TRBV27, the J call TRBJ2-7; D might be TRBD1 (5 bases). CDR1 is MNHEY, CDR2 SMNVEV, per germline (reference sequence). Trimming stripped 3 bases from V and 4 bases from J, with 13 bases between. The CDR3 consists of 14 residues. CDR3 region: CASSFWGSSYEQYF. Here the CDR3 DNA reads TGTGCCAGCAGTTTTTGGGGCAGCTCATACGAGCAGTACTTC.

This chain uses TRBV2 with TRBJ1-4; 7 nucleotides align to TRBD1. The CDR3 loop spans 12 amino acids. Germline trimming cut 7 bases from V and 8 bases from J; bases unmatched to any gene: 4. Germline CDR1 reads SNHLY; CDR2 reads FYNNEI. CDR3 region: CASNEGAEKLFF. The CDR3 DNA reads TGTGCCAGCAACGAGGGGGCGGAAAAACTGTTTTTT.

V is TRBV11-2 and J is TRBJ1-5; 8 bases match TRBD1. With V trimmed by 1 base and J by 6 bases, 5 bases remained unmatched. Germline V gene data show CDR1 as SGHAT and CDR2 as FQNNGV. CDR3 length: 15 amino acids. The CDR3 coding sequence is TGTGCCAGCAGCTTAGGGCAGGGGGCGGGTCAGCCCCAGCATTTT. Protein sequence: CASSLGQGAGQPQHF.

The DNA for the CDR3 is TGTGCCAGCAGCTTAGGCACCTACGAGCAGTACTTC. Its translation: CASSLGTYEQYF. J is TRBJ2-5 and V is TRBV7-2; D ambiguous. The J call is uncertain, as TRBJ2-7 better fits the DNA end. Germline CDR1 and CDR2: SGHTA and FQGNSA. The CDR3 sequence is 12 residues long.

This chain uses TRBV9 with TRBJ2-2, with 8 bases aligning to TRBD2. The CDR3 covers 16 residues. Germline CDR1 reads SGDLS; CDR2 reads YYNGEE. Trimming removed 4 bases from V and 7 bases from J; junction bases left unmatched: 12. The DNA for the CDR3 is TGTGCCAGCAGCCCCCGGGGGGGGCTGCTTTACGGGGAGCTGTTTTTT. Encoded protein: CASSPRGGLLYGELFF.

The rearrangement uses TRBV6-5 and TRBJ2-7; weak D call: TRBD2 (5 bases). Trimming stripped 6 bases from V and 2 bases from J, with 11 bases between. This CDR3 contains 13 residues. Per the germline V gene, CDR1 is MNHEY and CDR2 is SVGAGI. The CDR3 spells CASSRSGTYEQYF. The CDR3 coding sequence is TGTGCCAGCAGCCGGAGCGGTACCTACGAGCAGTACTTC.

A single count supports this clone. The V and J genes are TRBV7-2 and TRBJ2-3; TRBD1 matches at 12 bases. In germline, CDR1 is SGHTA, CDR2 FQGNSA. This CDR3 spans 16 amino acids. The J segment lost 6 bases and the V segment lost 5 bases, leaving 9 bases of the junction unmatched. This CDR3 reads CASSPFPGQGADTQYF. In DNA form, the CDR3 reads TGTGCCAGCAGCCCCTTCCCGGGACAGGGGGCTGATACGCAGTATTTT.

The chain employs TRBV18 and TRBJ2-7; 14 nucleotides line up with TRBD2. V lost 6 bases, J lost 3 bases, and 16 bases stayed unmatched. The CDR3 covers 19 residues. In germline, CDR1 is KGHSH, CDR2 LQKENI. The CDR3 bases are TGTGCCAGCTCGCCCCTCGAGGGACTAGCGGGAGCTTTATTCTACGAGCAGTACTTC. It specifies CASSPLEGLAGALFYEQYF. The full variable domain, with the rest looked up from reference TRBV18 and TRBJ2-7, is NAGVMQNPRHLVRRRGQEARLRCSPMKGHSHVYWYRQLPEEGLKFMVYLQKENIIDESGMPKERFSAEFPKEGPSILRIQQVVRGDSAAYFCASSPLEGLAGALFYEQYFGPGTRLTVT.

The V and J genes are TRBV19 and TRBJ2-1; 12 bases match TRBD1. The CDR3 runs 17 residues. The ends lost 2 bases at V and 6 bases at J; junction bases unmatched: 8. Germline V gene data show CDR1 as LNHDA and CDR2 as SQIVND (reference sequence). In nucleotides, the CDR3 is TGTGCCAGTAGTATATCCTCCGGGACAGGGGGCTTCAATGAGCAGTTCTTC. This translates into CASSISSGTGGFNEQFF. The full variable domain, with the rest looked up from reference TRBV19 and TRBJ2-1, is DGGITQSPKYLFRKEGQNVTLSCEQNLNHDAMYWYRQDPGQGLRLIYYSQIVNDFQKGDIAEGYSVSREKKESFPLTVTSAQKNPTAFYLCASSISSGTGGFNEQFFGPGTRLTVL.

The CDR3 reads CASSADRPYEQYF. The CDR3 region has the DNA TGCGCCAGCAGTGCCGACAGACCCTACGAGCAGTACTTC. J is TRBJ2-7 and V is TRBV10-2, with D tentatively TRBD1 (5 bases). CDR1 and CDR2 from the germline V gene are WSHSY and SAAADI. V was shortened by 4 bases and J by 2 bases, with 9 bases between the two germline ends. This CDR3 comprises 13 residues.

The CDR3 is CASSVAGGFTGELFF. The CDR3 bases are TGTGCCAGCAGCGTAGCTGGGGGCTTCACCGGGGAGCTGTTTTTT. The rearrangement uses TRBV9 and TRBJ2-2, with D perhaps matching TRBD1 (6 bases). The germline V gene has CDR1 SGDLS and CDR2 YYNGEE. The CDR3 consists of 15 residues. V was trimmed by 0 bases and J by 4 bases, leaving 10 bases between them. The entire variable domain, with the rest obtained from reference TRBV9 and TRBJ2-2, is as follows: DSGVTQTPKHLITATGQRVTLRCSPRSGDLSVYWYQQSLDQGLQFLIQYYNGEERAKGNILERFSAQQFPDLHSELNLSSLELGDSALYFCASSVAGGFTGELFFGEGSRLTVL.

The chain uses TRBV9 and TRBJ1-4; TRBD1 is a possible D gene (6 bases). V was cut by 3 bases and J by 4 bases, with 10 bases left in between. Germline V CDR1 and CDR2: SGDLS, YYNGEE. This CDR3 is 14 amino acids long. The CDR3 DNA reads TGTGCCAGCAGCGAGGGGGATTTTAATGAAAAACTGTTTTTT. Protein product: CASSEGDFNEKLFF. Variable domain in full (rest from reference TRBV9 and TRBJ1-4): DSGVTQTPKHLITATGQRVTLRCSPRSGDLSVYWYQQSLDQGLQFLIQYYNGEERAKGNILERFSAQQFPDLHSELNLSSLELGDSALYFCASSEGDFNEKLFFGSGTQLSVL.

The V call is TRBV15, the J call TRBJ2-6; D perhaps matches TRBD1 (6 bases). Germline-derived CDR1 and CDR2 are LNHNV and YYDKDF (reference sequence). There are 19 residues in the CDR3. V was shortened by 0 bases and J by 3 bases, with 18 bases between the two germline ends. CDR3 sequence reads: CATSRDMGTPGLGANVLTF. CDR3 coding DNA: TGTGCCACCAGCAGAGATATGGGGACACCCGGACTTGGGGCCAACGTCCTGACTTTC. Combining the CDR3 with reference TRBV15 and TRBJ2-6 gives the whole variable domain DAMVIQNPRYQVTQFGKPVTLSCSQTLNHNVMYWYQQKSSQAPKLLFHYYDKDFNNEADTPDNFQSRRPNTSFCFLDIRSPGLGDTAMYLCATSRDMGTPGLGANVLTFGAGSRLTVL.

The chain has TRBV15 and TRBJ2-6; 8 nucleotides line up with TRBD1. This CDR3 comprises 18 residues. The germline gives CDR1 LNHNV, CDR2 YYDKDF (reference sequence). V gave up 2 bases and J gave up 4 bases; unmatched junction bases: 10. The CDR3 loop reads CATSRPGGLPRGANVLTF. Written as DNA, the CDR3 is TGTGCCACCAGCAGACCAGGGGGCCTCCCTAGGGGGGCCAACGTCCTGACTTTC.

This sequence joins TRBV7-2 and TRBJ2-7; the match to TRBD2 covers 7 bases. Germline values: CDR1 SGHTA, CDR2 FQGNSA. After removal of 3 bases from V and 3 bases from J, the junction contained 5 bases not matched to a gene. The CDR3 has 14 amino acids. The CDR3 nucleotides read TGTGCCAGCAGCTTCAAGACTAGCATCTACGAGCAGTACTTC. It is translated as CASSFKTSIYEQYF.

The V and J genes are TRBV19 and TRBJ1-3; D remains ambiguous. The CDR3 covers 14 residues. In germline, CDR1 is LNHDA, CDR2 SQIVND (reference sequence). Deletions cut 7 bases from V and 0 bases from J, with 10 bases between. This chain's CDR3 is CASNTPISGNTIYF. The DNA for the CDR3 is TGTGCCAGTAATACACCGATCTCTGGAAACACCATATATTTT.

The genes are TRBV28 and TRBJ1-2; 7 nucleotides align to TRBD1. The CDR3 consists of 14 residues. J gave up 7 bases and V 6 bases, and 11 bases lay outside the gene matches. Germline V lookup: CDR1 MDHEN, CDR2 SYDVKM. The CDR3 coding sequence is TGTGCCAGCAGACCGGGACAGCGATACTGTGGCTACACCTTC. Translation: CASRPGQRYCGYTF.

The rearrangement joins TRBV2 to TRBJ2-7; TRBD1 is a possible D gene (5 bases). CDR1 is SNHLY, CDR2 FYNNEI, per germline. V was pared by 7 bases and J by 1 base, with 14 bases between. This CDR3 contains 14 residues. CDR3 sequence (DNA): TGTGCCAGCAAAACACCGAACAGGTCCTACGAGCAGTACTTC. Its protein is CASKTPNRSYEQYF.

J is TRBJ1-5 and V is TRBV18; 10 positions match TRBD1. Trimming removed 5 bases from V and 0 bases from J; junction bases left unmatched: 4. CDR3 size: 16 residues. Looked up from germline, CDR1 is KGHSH and CDR2 is LQKENI. The DNA for the CDR3 is TGTGCCAGCTCAGCCCGGGACAGGGGTAGCAATCAGCCCCAGCATTTT. It encodes CASSARDRGSNQPQHF.

The V and J genes are TRBV6-6 and TRBJ2-1; 8 positions agree with TRBD2. The CDR3 extends over 15 amino acids. The germline V gene encodes CDR1 MNHNY and CDR2 SVGAGI (reference sequence). V shed 5 bases, J shed 9 bases, and the junction held 12 bases outside the gene matches. For the CDR3, the DNA is TGTGCCAGCAGTAGTAGCGGGATCGTTGCGGTTGAGCAGTTCTTC. Its protein is CASSSSGIVAVEQFF.

With respect to this clone: One end of the junction fails to match germline, which may point to a read error. CDR3 in DNA: TGTTCCAGCAGCCCTACCGCGGGCAGAGACACCGGGGAGCTGTTTTTT. Amino acid sequence: CSSSPTAGRDTGELFF. The V and J genes are TRBV7-9 and TRBJ2-2, with D possibly TRBD2 on 5 matching bases. CDR3 size: 16 residues. CDR1 SEHNR and CDR2 FQNEAQ come from the germline V gene (reference sequence).

The DNA of the CDR3 is TGCAGCGCCACGGATTGGACAGGGGGCCCCCTGGGGGGGGCCAACGTCCTGACTTTC. Its translation is CSATDWTGGPLGGANVLTF. This chain links TRBV29-1 with TRBJ2-6; 11 bases fit TRBD1. The CDR3 sequence is 19 residues long. Germline CDR1 reads SQVTM; CDR2 reads ANQGSEA. V lost 7 bases, J lost 4 bases, and 18 bases stayed unmatched.

V usage is TRBV7-9 and J usage is TRBJ1-1, with a possible D match to TRBD1 (6 bases). CDR1 and CDR2 (germline): SEHNR, FQNEAQ (reference sequence). Trimming removed 3 bases at V and 0 bases at J, with 11 bases between. This CDR3 is built from 15 residues. The CDR3 loop is CASSFWGLVNTEAFF. The CDR3 DNA follows: TGTGCCAGCAGCTTTTGGGGGCTGGTGAACACTGAAGCTTTCTTT.

There are a few counts of this clone. This chain joins TRBV18 and TRBJ1-1; tentative D call: TRBD1 (6 bases). Trimming removed 6 bases at V and 0 bases at J, with 11 bases between. The CDR3 length is 14 residues. The germline gives CDR1 KGHSH, CDR2 LQKENI. Written as DNA, the CDR3 is TGTGCCAGCTCCCCCGGACAGTTGAACACTGAAGCTTTCTTT. Translation gives CASSPGQLNTEAFF.

The sample holds one count of this clone. The chain has TRBV2 and TRBJ2-7; 7 nucleotides align to TRBD1. Trimming at V came to 4 bases and at J to 3 bases, leaving 6 bases not matched to a gene. Germline lookup yields CDR1 SNHLY and CDR2 FYNNEI. This CDR3 is built from 14 residues. CDR3 coding DNA: TGTGCCAGCAGTGTCGGGACAGTTGTCTACGAGCAGTACTTC. It specifies CASSVGTVVYEQYF.